These T cell receptor beta chains were read from a single sample in a study of cytotoxic CD8 clonotypes in ibrutinib-treated CLL. The repertoire was sequenced with immunoSEQ multiplex PCR; TCRdb's copy has only in-frame clones and lacks some. The profile covers 270,000 or so clones, with 70% to 80% appearing a single time and roughly 5% taken by the ten largest. Here the sequenced sample was PBMCs, taken at disease progression, from a patient treated with ibrutinib. The receptors stem from a human donor with chronic lymphocytic leukemia. CDR3s include the opening cysteine and the closing phenylalanine or tryptophan. The D gene is left open where the match is weak. The listing skips clone size in some rows; elsewhere it reads once, few, many or a size class.

clone size	D gene	V gene	J gene	CDR3 protein	CDR3 DNA
few	NA	TRBV19	TRBJ2-7	CASSIRLVDPYEQYF	TGTGCCAGTAGTATACGACTAGTAGACCCCTACGAGCAGTACTTC
NA	NA	TRBV7-2	TRBJ1-2	CASSLDPTDISYGYTF	TGTGCCAGCAGCTTAGACCCGACGGATATCTCCTATGGCTACACCTTC
few	NA	TRBV7-2	TRBJ1-1	CASSLRGRGRPNTEAFF	TGTGCCAGCAGCCTACGCGGGAGGGGCCGGCCGAACACTGAAGCTTTCTTT
NA	NA	TRBV5-1	TRBJ1-2	CASSKNAGLNYGYTF	TGCGCCAGCAGCAAGAACGCAGGGCTTAACTATGGCTACACCTTC
NA	NA	TRBV28	TRBJ1-2	CASSSGNYGYTF	TGTGCCAGCAGCTCAGGGAACTATGGCTACACCTTC
NA	NA	TRBV7-8	TRBJ2-1	CASSAPDFSSYNEQFF	TGTGCCAGCAGCGCCCCGGACTTTAGCTCCTACAATGAGCAGTTCTTC
NA	NA	TRBV25-1	TRBJ2-3	CASSEVDTQYF	TGTGCCAGCAGTGAGGTAGATACGCAGTATTTT
few	NA	TRBV19	TRBJ1-4	CARKGEQLFF	TGTGCCAGGAAAGGAGAACAACTGTTTTTT
once	TRBD1	TRBV5-8	TRBJ1-1	CASSPDRGRTEAFF	TGTGCCAGCAGCCCGGACAGGGGGCGCACTGAAGCTTTCTTT
few	NA	TRBV6-5	TRBJ1-1	CASSYGGWNTEAFF	TGTGCCAGCAGTTATGGGGGGTGGAACACTGAAGCTTTCTTT
NA	NA	TRBV10-3	TRBJ2-5	CAISETQQETQYF	TGTGCCATCAGTGAGACACAGCAAGAGACCCAGTACTTC
NA	NA	TRBV4-1	TRBJ1-1	CASSVFADRSTEAFF	TGCGCCAGCAGCGTCTTCGCTGACAGGTCCACTGAAGCTTTCTTT
NA	NA	TRBV7-2	TRBJ2-2	CASSPRDPGELFF	TGTGCCAGCAGCCCGAGGGATCCCGGGGAGCTGTTTTTT
few	NA	TRBV5-1	TRBJ1-1	CASSSDRGGHTEAFF	TGCGCCAGCAGCTCAGATAGGGGGGGACACACTGAAGCTTTCTTT
NA	NA	TRBV29-1	TRBJ2-5	CSVTAADQETQYF	TGCAGCGTTACCGCAGCGGACCAAGAGACCCAGTACTTC
NA	NA	TRBV2	TRBJ2-7	CASSGGGAHEQYF	TGTGCCAGCAGTGGTGGGGGGGCCCACGAGCAGTACTTC
once	NA	TRBV11-2	TRBJ2-3	CASSLGGPDTQYF	TGTGCCAGCAGCTTAGGCGGACCAGATACGCAGTATTTT
NA	TRBD2	TRBV18	TRBJ2-3	CASSPRLAGFSSTDTQYF	TGTGCCAGCTCACCAAGGTTAGCGGGATTTTCTAGCACAGATACGCAGTATTTT
NA	NA	TRBV18	TRBJ1-1	CASSPKSSWGTEAFF	TGTGCCAGCTCACCCAAATCCAGTTGGGGAACTGAAGCTTTCTTT
NA	NA	TRBV9	TRBJ1-3	CASSVDDGVVTGNTIYF	TGTGCCAGCAGCGTAGATGATGGGGTGGTTACTGGAAACACCATATATTTT
NA	NA	TRBV7-9	TRBJ2-7	CASSSRRTSYEQYF	TGTGCCAGCAGCTCCCGACGGACCTCCTACGAGCAGTACTTC
NA	NA	TRBV6-1	TRBJ1-1	CASSEFPNTEAFF	TGTGCCAGCAGTGAATTCCCGAACACTGAAGCTTTCTTT
NA	TRBD1	TRBV7-6	TRBJ2-5	CASSSYRGLRETQYF	TGTGCCAGCAGCTCCTACAGGGGTTTGAGAGAGACCCAGTACTTC
NA	NA	TRBV18	TRBJ1-3	CASSPPLRGARSGNTIYF	TGTGCCAGCTCACCACCGTTACGGGGTGCCCGCTCTGGAAACACCATATATTTT
NA	TRBD2	TRBV28	TRBJ2-5	CASSWAWTSQEETQYF	TGTGCCAGCAGCTGGGCCTGGACTAGCCAAGAAGAGACCCAGTACTTC
NA	TRBD2	TRBV4-1	TRBJ2-2	CASSHEAGGSGTGELFF	TGCGCCAGCAGCCACGAAGCGGGGGGCTCCGGCACCGGGGAGCTGTTTTTT
few	TRBD2	TRBV28	TRBJ2-7	CASSLGWAPFGHETSGESYEQYF	TGTGCCAGCAGTTTGGGTTGGGCCCCATTTGGGCACGAAACCAGCGGGGAGAGCTACGAGCAGTACTTC
NA	NA	TRBV5-1	TRBJ2-7	CASSSGGYEQYF	TGCGCCAGCAGCTCCGGAGGGTACGAGCAGTACTTC
NA	TRBD1	TRBV20-1	TRBJ1-1	CRTGQGTEAFF	TGCAGGACGGGACAGGGTACTGAAGCTTTCTTT
NA	NA	TRBV7-3	TRBJ2-7	CASSLVPDPTYEQYF	TGTGCCAGCAGCTTAGTGCCGGACCCTACCTACGAGCAGTACTTC
NA	NA	TRBV4-1	TRBJ1-2	CASSQGPGEPNYGYTF	TGCGCCAGCAGCCAAGGGCCAGGGGAACCCAACTATGGCTACACCTTC
NA	TRBD1	TRBV2	TRBJ1-2	CASSADRGGYTF	TGTGCCAGCAGTGCTGACAGGGGTGGCTACACCTTC
NA	NA	TRBV18	TRBJ1-4	CASSPQREIREKLFF	TGTGCCAGCTCACCACAACGGGAGATACGTGAAAAACTGTTTTTT
NA	NA	TRBV15	TRBJ2-7	CATSRDRGDIYEQYF	TGTGCCACCAGCAGAGATAGGGGGGACATATACGAGCAGTACTTC
NA	TRBD2	TRBV5-1	TRBJ2-7	CASSWRTSGDYEQYF	TGCGCCAGCAGTTGGCGCACTAGCGGGGATTACGAGCAGTACTTC
NA	NA	TRBV15	TRBJ1-2	CATSRNLGFYGYTF	TGTGCCACCAGCAGGAACCTGGGATTCTATGGCTACACCTTC
NA	TRBD2	TRBV20-1	TRBJ2-7	CSYSGTYEQYF	TGCAGTTACAGCGGGACCTACGAGCAGTACTTC
NA	TRBD1	TRBV6-1	TRBJ2-5	CASNWDSHQETQYF	TGTGCCAGCAACTGGGACAGCCACCAAGAGACCCAGTACTTC
NA	TRBD1	TRBV6-7	TRBJ1-2	CASRETGVWYEEEHYGYTF	TGTGCCAGCAGAGAGACAGGGGTTTGGTATGAAGAAGAACACTATGGCTACACCTTC
NA	TRBD1	TRBV19	TRBJ1-6	CASSTGGYNSPLHF	TGTGCCAGTAGTACAGGGGGGTATAATTCACCCCTCCACTTT
NA	NA	TRBV4-1	TRBJ2-1	CASSQDGWGSSYNEQFF	TGCGCCAGCAGCCAAGATGGGTGGGGGAGCTCCTACAATGAGCAGTTCTTC
NA	NA	TRBV27	TRBJ1-4	CASSLISAGPNEKLFF	TGTGCCAGCAGTTTAATCTCGGCAGGTCCAAATGAAAAACTGTTTTTT
NA	TRBD2	TRBV27	TRBJ2-1	CASSFFAGAYNEQFF	TGTGCCAGCAGTTTCTTTGCGGGAGCCTACAATGAGCAGTTCTTC
NA	TRBD1	TRBV29-1	TRBJ2-1	CSVDRGTGGNEQFF	TGCAGCGTTGACCGCGGGACAGGGGGCAATGAGCAGTTCTTC
few	TRBD1	TRBV9	TRBJ2-7	CASSVGGQGGYEQYF	TGTGCCAGCAGCGTAGGTGGACAGGGGGGTTACGAGCAGTACTTC
NA	TRBD1	TRBV7-6	TRBJ2-5	CASSKRRQGAGETQYF	TGTGCCAGCAGCAAAAGACGACAGGGCGCAGGGGAGACCCAGTACTTC
NA	NA	TRBV7-8	TRBJ1-5	CASSTYTSNQPQHF	TGTGCCAGCAGCACCTATACAAGCAATCAGCCCCAGCATTTT
NA	NA	TRBV10-2	TRBJ1-5	CASSEQGSNQPQHF	TGCGCCAGCAGTGAGCAGGGCAGCAATCAGCCCCAGCATTTT
few	TRBD1	TRBV11-2	TRBJ2-7	CASSAPGQGYEQYF	TGTGCCAGCAGCGCTCCGGGACAGGGCTACGAGCAGTACTTC
NA	TRBD1	TRBV2	TRBJ1-2	CASSLTWTGGEGYTF	TGTGCCAGCAGCTTAACTTGGACAGGGGGAGAAGGCTACACCTTC
NA	TRBD1	TRBV19	TRBJ2-7	CASSIVNRGRLSEQYF	TGTGCCAGTAGTATAGTTAACAGGGGGCGTCTTTCCGAGCAGTACTTC
NA	TRBD2	TRBV18	TRBJ2-1	CASSPGLAGGYNEQFF	TGTGCCAGCTCACCCGGACTAGCGGGGGGATACAATGAGCAGTTCTTC
NA	TRBD1	TRBV5-1	TRBJ2-7	CASSPGDRVLYEQYF	TGCGCCAGCAGCCCAGGGGACAGGGTCCTTTACGAGCAGTACTTC
NA	NA	TRBV5-5	TRBJ2-7	CASSLAIGQYEQYF	TGTGCCAGCAGCTTAGCAATTGGACAGTACGAGCAGTACTTC
NA	NA	TRBV11-2	TRBJ2-7	CASSSITPFRSYEQYF	TGTGCCAGCAGCTCCATCACACCTTTCCGCTCCTACGAGCAGTACTTC